Following are 21 T cell receptor beta chains from one sample sequenced in a study of blood T cell repertoires in COVID-19. The data were produced by immunoSEQ multiplex PCR, yet TCRdb's version contains in-frame clones alone and is incomplete. The data show approximately 96,000 clones, with about 95% seen just once and less than 5% held by the top ten. Specimen: peripheral blood. Receptor source: a human donor with active COVID-19. The donor label of this sample is uncertain.

The V gene is TRBV2, the J gene TRBJ2-3; D remains unclear. The CDR3 is 14 residues long. Trimming took 7 bases from V and 2 from J, leaving 13 bases between them. Looked up from germline, CDR1 is SNHLY and CDR2 is FYNNEI. For the CDR3, the DNA is TGTGCCAGCACCGTCCGTGCAGACACAGATACGCAGTATTTT. It translates to CASTVRADTDTQYF.

Here the CDR3 DNA reads TGTGCCAGCAGCCCAAAACCCCCCGGGAGTGGAGAGACCCAGTACTTC. This sequence encodes CASSPKPPGSGETQYF. J is TRBJ2-5 and V is TRBV7-6; D may be TRBD2 (6 bases). The CDR3 loop spans 16 amino acids. Deletions cut 5 bases from V and 4 bases from J, with 20 bases between. CDR1 is SGHVS, CDR2 FNYEAQ, per germline.

This clone was observed a few times. The chain is built from TRBV19 and TRBJ1-4; no firm D call. Per germline, CDR1 LNHDA and CDR2 SQIVND (reference sequence). CDR3 length equals 12 residues. V was trimmed by 5 bases and J by 7 bases, leaving 8 bases between them. The CDR3: CASSLFGEKLFF. In DNA, the CDR3 is TGTGCCAGTAGTCTATTTGGTGAAAAACTGTTTTTT.

The chain uses TRBV5-1 and TRBJ2-7; D perhaps matches TRBD1 (6 bases). This CDR3 is 13 amino acids long. Germline-derived CDR1 and CDR2 are SGHRS and YFSETQ. With 4 bases removed from V and 4 bases from J, the gap between germline ends came to 12 bases. The CDR3 sequence is CASSRQDRYEQYF. CDR3 sequence (DNA): TGCGCCAGCAGCCGACAGGACAGATACGAGCAGTACTTC. Based on the CDR3 plus reference TRBV5-1 and TRBJ2-7, the full variable domain is KAGVTQTPRYLIKTRGQQVTLSCSPISGHRSVSWYQQTPGQGLQFLFEYFSETQRNKGNFPGRFSGRQFSNSRSEMNVSTLELGDSALYLCASSRQDRYEQYFGPGTRLTVT.

The rearrangement uses TRBV6-6 and TRBJ1-2; D is unresolved. Germline CDR1 MNHNY, CDR2 SVGAGI (reference sequence). Trimming stripped 4 bases from V and 0 bases from J, with 6 bases between. CDR3 length equals 13 residues. The CDR3 here is CASSLPANYGYTF. In DNA, the CDR3 is TGTGCCAGCAGTTTGCCGGCTAACTATGGCTACACCTTC.

The chain is built from TRBV27 and TRBJ2-3; 11 nucleotides match TRBD2. The J segment lost 1 base and the V segment lost 5 bases, leaving 2 bases of the junction unmatched. The CDR3 runs to 15 residues. Germline CDR1 reads MNHEY; CDR2 reads SMNVEV (reference sequence). The CDR3 here is CASSLSGGGTDTQYF. Written as DNA, the CDR3 is TGTGCCAGCAGTCTTAGCGGGGGGGGCACAGATACGCAGTATTTT.

The chain recombines TRBV19 with TRBJ1-6; 9 bases map to TRBD1. Per the germline V gene, CDR1 is LNHDA and CDR2 is SQIVND (reference sequence). The CDR3 has 12 residues. J lost 7 bases, V lost 10 bases, and 2 bases had no gene match. DNA of the CDR3: TGTGCCACGGGGACAGGGAATTCACCCCTCCACTTT. This sequence encodes CATGTGNSPLHF.

The CDR3 DNA is TGTGCCAGTAGTTCGGGGGGGAGCAATCAGCCCCAGCATTTT. The encoded protein is CASSSGGSNQPQHF. J is TRBJ1-5 and V is TRBV19, with a weak D call TRBD1 (5 bases). V was clipped by 5 bases and J by 1 base, with 9 bases between them. The germline CDR1 and CDR2 sequences are LNHDA and SQIVND (reference sequence). The CDR3 is 14 residues long.

Points on this clone: The sample holds other DNA sequences that translate to the same CDR3. The rearrangement links TRBV18 to TRBJ2-5; D possibly corresponds to TRBD2 (5 bases). CDR1 and CDR2 (germline): KGHSH, LQKENI. V lost 3 bases and J lost 5, with 10 bases in between. CDR3 size: 13 residues. The CDR3 loop reads CASSPPERETQYF. CDR3 coding DNA: TGTGCCAGCTCACCTCCCGAGCGGGAGACCCAGTACTTC.

The chain has TRBV27 and TRBJ2-7; no clear D. Per germline, CDR1 MNHEY and CDR2 SMNVEV (reference sequence). V shed 6 bases and J shed 5 bases, with 11 bases lying between them. The CDR3 contains 12 residues. CDR3 residues: CASSPNSNEQYF. The CDR3 DNA reads as TGTGCCAGCAGCCCGAATAGCAACGAGCAGTACTTC.

The rearrangement joins TRBV11-3 to TRBJ1-1; no reliable D call. The V gene lost 4 bases and the J gene lost 0 bases, with 9 bases spanning the gap. The CDR3 is made up of 14 amino acids. CDR1 and CDR2 (germline): SGHNT, YENEEA. The CDR3 spells CASSSAQVNTEAFF. CDR3 in DNA: TGTGCCAGCAGCTCCGCACAAGTGAACACTGAAGCTTTCTTT.

The chain links TRBV2 to TRBJ2-5; D is possibly TRBD1 (8 bases). This CDR3 is built from 14 residues. Trimming stripped 4 bases from V and 5 bases from J, with 14 bases between. CDR1 SNHLY and CDR2 FYNNEI come from the germline V gene. DNA for the CDR3: TGTGCCAGCAGTGCTGACAGGGGAGGGGAGACCCAGTACTTC. It translates to CASSADRGGETQYF.

This clone was recorded only once. This sequence joins TRBV28 and TRBJ2-6; D possibly corresponds to TRBD2 (6 bases). CDR3 length equals 15 residues. V lost 2 bases, J lost 4 bases, and 9 bases lay in between. Germline CDR1 MDHEN, CDR2 SYDVKM. Here the CDR3 reads CASSLGGAGANVLTF. As DNA, the CDR3 is TGTGCCAGCAGTTTAGGAGGGGCCGGGGCCAACGTCCTGACTTTC.

V and J are TRBV28 and TRBJ2-5, with TRBD1 matching over 8 bases. Germline assignment: CDR1 MDHEN and CDR2 SYDVKM. J was trimmed by 4 bases and V by 5 bases; bases with no gene match: 6. The CDR3 has 14 amino acids. The CDR3 DNA is TGTGCCAGCAGTAACGGACAGGGACGAGAGACCCAGTACTTC. This encodes CASSNGQGRETQYF.

The chain has TRBV29-1 and TRBJ2-1; D is unclear. The germline CDR1 and CDR2 sequences are SQVTM and ANQGSEA. V was pared by 6 bases and J by 0 bases, with 12 bases between. This CDR3 has 14 residues. CDR3 sequence (DNA): TGCAGCGTGGCCTCGTGGTCCTCCTACAATGAGCAGTTCTTC. Its protein product is CSVASWSSYNEQFF.

The CDR3 DNA is TGTGCCAGCAGCCGCACTAGCGGGGGGCCCTACGAGCAGTACTTC. Translated, it gives CASSRTSGGPYEQYF. The chain joins TRBV7-2 to TRBJ2-7; 12 nucleotides align to TRBD2. The CDR3 is 15 residues long. After removal of 5 bases from V and 2 bases from J, the junction contained 4 bases not matched to a gene. CDR1 is SGHTA, CDR2 FQGNSA, per germline. The variable domain in full, with the rest retrieved from reference TRBV7-2 and TRBJ2-7, is GAGVSQSPSNKVTEKGKDVELRCDPISGHTALYWYRQSLGQGLEFLIYFQGNSAPDKSGLPSDRFSAERTGGSVSTLTIQRTQQEDSAVYLCASSRTSGGPYEQYFGPGTRLTVT.

The chain uses TRBV5-1 and TRBJ2-1, with 11 bases identical to TRBD1. The CDR3 spans 18 residues. Germline CDR1 SGHRS, CDR2 YFSETQ. V was pared by 5 bases and J by 4 bases, with 14 bases of the junction left unmatched. As DNA, the CDR3 is TGCGCCAGCAGGAGGGGACAGGGGGGTCAGGAAGCTTACAATGAGCAGTTCTTC. It specifies CASRRGQGGQEAYNEQFF.

Only one count was recorded for this clone. The chain combines TRBV27 with TRBJ1-4; 10 nucleotides align to TRBD1. CDR1 is MNHEY and CDR2 is SMNVEV in the germline V gene (reference sequence). The CDR3 runs 14 residues. The J segment lost 10 bases and the V segment lost 9 bases, leaving 11 bases of the junction unmatched. CDR3: CASGDRGLGVKLFF. In DNA, the CDR3 is TGTGCCAGTGGGGACAGGGGCCTTGGTGTAAAACTGTTTTTT.

V and J are TRBV4-3 and TRBJ2-7; 10 bases line up with TRBD2. From germline, CDR1 is LGHNA and CDR2 YSLEER. This CDR3 is 15 amino acids long. V was pared by 4 bases and J by 4 bases, with 7 bases of the junction left unmatched. The CDR3 bases are TGCGCCAGCAGCCCCGGTGCTAGCGGGAGTTACGAGCAGTACTTC. Protein product: CASSPGASGSYEQYF.

The V call is TRBV6-5, the J call TRBJ2-5, with a tentative D call TRBD2 (6 bases). Germline CDR1 is MNHEY and CDR2 is SVGAGI. V lost 0 bases and J 7 bases, leaving 6 bases between the germline ends. CDR3 size: 12 residues. The CDR3: CASSYSGGTQYF. DNA for the CDR3: TGTGCCAGCAGTTACTCCGGGGGGACCCAGTACTTC.

This rearrangement joins TRBV28 to TRBJ1-2, with TRBD1 as a possible D gene (5 bases). Germline V gene data show CDR1 as MDHEN and CDR2 as SYDVKM. The CDR3 has 14 residues. V was shortened by 5 bases and J by 4 bases, with 14 bases between the two germline ends. The CDR3 region is CASSPLYQGYGYTF. DNA of the CDR3: TGTGCCAGCAGTCCGCTCTACCAGGGCTATGGCTACACCTTC.